What follows are 21 T cell receptor beta chains derived from one specimen sequenced in a study of T cells after yellow fever vaccination. TCRdb itself ran the 5' RACE reads through MiXCR, one entry per CDR3 protein. The table shows 300,000 to 400,000 distinct CDR3 sequences, with 8.5% to 9% occurring only once. The sample consisted of PBMCs, taken on the day of the first yellow fever vaccination. These receptors came from a man aged 18 to 30 who received the YFV17D yellow fever vaccine.

V gene TRBV4-1 combines with J gene TRBJ2-7, with a weak D call TRBD2 (6 bases). V lost 0 bases and J 2 bases, leaving 14 bases between the germline ends. Germline CDR1 and CDR2: MGHRA and YSYEKL. The CDR3 is 16 residues long. CDR3 coding DNA: TGCGCCAGCAGCCAAGATCTAGGAGGGACTCCCTACGAGCAGTACTTC. Amino acids: CASSQDLGGTPYEQYF.

This clonotype appeared a few times. V gene TRBV4-2 combines with J gene TRBJ1-2; 7 bases are shared with TRBD1. CDR1 and CDR2 (germline): LGHNA, YNFKEQ. Trimming at V came to 1 base and at J to 4 bases, leaving 12 bases not matched to a gene. The CDR3 is 17 amino acids. CDR3 nucleotide sequence: TGTGCCAGCAGCCAAGTGGAGGGGGCGGGGGGGACCTATGGCTACACCTTC. This sequence encodes CASSQVEGAGGTYGYTF.

This clonotype occurred a few times. V is TRBV2 and J is TRBJ2-3; 8 positions agree with TRBD2. The junction had 8 bases not matched to a gene; V was cut back by 7 bases and J by 5 bases. The CDR3 is made up of 14 amino acids. Looked up from germline, CDR1 is SNHLY and CDR2 is FYNNEI. The CDR3 region has the DNA TGTGCCAGCACCCCCGGGAGGGATAGAGATACGCAGTATTTT. It yields the protein CASTPGRDRDTQYF.

This clonotype turned up a few times. The chain couples TRBV4-1 to TRBJ1-4; D is unresolved. The V end was cut by 3 bases, the J end by 5 bases, with 4 bases between. Germline assignment: CDR1 MGHRA and CDR2 YSYEKL. The CDR3 length is 12 residues. This chain's CDR3 is CASSQGNEKLFF. The CDR3 DNA reads as TGCGCCAGCAGCCAGGGAAATGAAAAACTGTTTTTT.

This clonotype was observed a few times. CDR3 nucleotide sequence: TGCGCCAGCAGCTTCCGACAGGGAACTTATTACCAAGAGACCCAGTACTTC. It encodes CASSFRQGTYYQETQYF. V gene TRBV5-1 combines with J gene TRBJ2-5; 7 bases are shared with TRBD1. This CDR3 is built from 17 residues. Germline lookup yields CDR1 SGHRS and CDR2 YFSETQ. The V segment lost 2 bases and the J segment 0 bases; nucleotides outside the gene matches: 10.

The CDR3 bases are TGTGCCAGCGCAATCCGGGGGGCCTACGAGCAGTACTTC. Its protein product is CASAIRGAYEQYF. This chain joins TRBV5-4 and TRBJ2-7, with 7 bases lining up with TRBD2. V was clipped by 7 bases and J by 2 bases; unmatched bases: 6. The CDR3 spans 13 residues. The germline V gene has CDR1 SGHNT and CDR2 YYREEE (reference sequence).

The chain employs TRBV5-4 and TRBJ2-1, with D maybe TRBD1 (5 bases). The V and J ends lost 0 bases and 8 bases respectively, with 15 bases between them. There are 15 residues in the CDR3. Looked up from germline, CDR1 is SGHNT and CDR2 is YYREEE (reference sequence). Here the CDR3 reads CASSLAGREGDEQFF. The CDR3 nucleotides are TGTGCCAGCAGCTTGGCCGGCAGGGAAGGCGATGAGCAGTTCTTC.

This clonotype came up many times. The V and J genes are TRBV13 and TRBJ2-7, with 10 bases lining up with TRBD2. Germline V gene lookup returns CDR1 PRHDT and CDR2 FYEKMQ (reference sequence). V gave up 2 bases and J gave up 3 bases; unmatched junction bases: 4. This CDR3 is 15 amino acids long. The CDR3 region is CASSLIASGGYEQYF. The CDR3 region has the DNA TGTGCCAGCAGCTTAATCGCTAGCGGGGGCTACGAGCAGTACTTC.

This sequence joins TRBV6-5 and TRBJ2-3; perhaps D is TRBD1 or TRBD2 (5 bases each). Germline V gives CDR1 MNHEY, CDR2 SVGAGI. With 2 bases removed from V and 2 bases from J, the gap between germline ends came to 8 bases. The CDR3 spans 14 residues. DNA for the CDR3: TGTGCCAGCAGTTACGAGGGGACCACAGATACGCAGTATTTT. The encoded protein is CASSYEGTTDTQYF.

The rearrangement joins TRBV7-2 to TRBJ2-7; TRBD1 might be the D (6 bases). Germline V gene lookup returns CDR1 SGHTA and CDR2 FQGNSA. The CDR3 totals 14 residues. V shed 5 bases and J shed 2 bases, with 13 bases lying between them. In DNA form, the CDR3 reads TGTGCCAGCAGCGCACCGGGACAAGCCTACGAGCAGTACTTC. Its protein product is CASSAPGQAYEQYF.

This clonotype showed up just a few times. The chain employs TRBV5-1 and TRBJ2-5, with a tentative D call TRBD2 (7 bases). Deletions cut 7 bases from V and 2 bases from J, with 18 bases between. The germline gives CDR1 SGHRS, CDR2 YFSETQ. The CDR3 has 15 amino acids. CDR3 sequence reads: CASHLRGGPQETQYF. The CDR3 region has the DNA TGCGCCAGCCACTTGCGCGGGGGCCCTCAAGAGACCCAGTACTTC.

J is TRBJ1-5 and V is TRBV20-1, with 8 bases lining up with TRBD1. V shed 4 bases, J shed 2 bases, and the junction held 4 bases outside the gene matches. This CDR3 has 14 amino acids. CDR1 DFQATT and CDR2 SNEGSKA come from the germline V gene (reference sequence). The CDR3 here is CSATQGARNQPQHF. The DNA for the CDR3 is TGCAGTGCTACTCAGGGGGCGCGCAATCAGCCCCAGCATTTT.

This clonotype occurred a few times. V is TRBV15 and J is TRBJ2-2, with TRBD1 identical over 7 bases. Trimming removed 4 bases from V and 1 base from J; junction bases left unmatched: 12. This CDR3 contains 18 residues. Germline CDR1 reads LNHNV; CDR2 reads YYDKDF (reference sequence). The CDR3: CATSKNRGQHRNTGELFF. In DNA form, the CDR3 reads TGTGCCACCAGCAAAAACAGGGGACAGCACAGGAACACCGGGGAGCTGTTTTTT.

Here the CDR3 DNA reads TGTGCCAGCAGCCTGACCGGGGGGCCGGAGACCCAGTACTTC. This encodes CASSLTGGPETQYF. The V and J genes are TRBV7-9 and TRBJ2-5; tentative D call: TRBD2 (7 bases). This CDR3 region has 14 residues. Germline V gives CDR1 SEHNR, CDR2 FQNEAQ (reference sequence). V was trimmed by 5 bases and J by 5 bases, leaving 15 bases between them.

The chain combines TRBV20-1 with TRBJ2-3; possible D gene TRBD1, 5 bases. V was trimmed by 0 bases and J by 3 bases, leaving 16 bases between them. This CDR3 comprises 16 residues. CDR1 is DFQATT and CDR2 is SNEGSKA in the germline V gene (reference sequence). The CDR3 here is CSAREVTQGRTDTQYF. In nucleotides, the CDR3 is TGCAGTGCTAGAGAAGTAACCCAGGGAAGAACAGATACGCAGTATTTT.

The V gene is TRBV15, the J gene TRBJ2-2, with D tentatively TRBD1 or TRBD2 (7 bases each). The germline CDR1 and CDR2 sequences are LNHNV and YYDKDF (reference sequence). The CDR3 runs to 16 residues. V gave up 0 bases and J gave up 7 bases, with 15 bases separating them. The CDR3 coding sequence is TGTGCCACCAGCAGAGATGGCCCAGGGGGGGTCGGGGAGCTGTTTTTT. Translation: CATSRDGPGGVGELFF.

This clonotype has only a few counts. The gene calls are TRBV5-1 and TRBJ1-1, with D perhaps TRBD1 (5 bases). Germline CDR1 and CDR2: SGHRS and YFSETQ. The V gene lost 4 bases and the J gene lost 1 base, with 11 bases spanning the gap. The CDR3 loop spans 14 amino acids. CDR3 protein: CASSGTGGNTEAFF. The CDR3 DNA sequence: TGCGCCAGCAGCGGTACAGGAGGGAACACTGAAGCTTTCTTT.

This clonotype was counted between two and nine times. The chain carries TRBV13 and TRBJ1-6, with a weak D call TRBD1 (5 bases). Germline CDR1 and CDR2: PRHDT and FYEKMQ (reference sequence). This CDR3 spans 13 amino acids. V dropped 5 bases and J dropped 8 bases, with 10 bases sitting between them. The CDR3 reads CASSEDNDSPLHF. The CDR3, as DNA: TGTGCCAGCAGCGAGGACAACGATTCACCCCTCCACTTT.

The gene calls are TRBV20-1 and TRBJ2-5, with D perhaps TRBD2 (6 bases). The germline CDR1 and CDR2 sequences are DFQATT and SNEGSKA (reference sequence). V was clipped by 6 bases and J by 4 bases, with 15 bases between them. CDR3 length equals 13 residues. The CDR3 DNA reads TGCAGTGCCCAGAGGAGGGGCGTAGAGACCCAGTACTTC. This encodes CSAQRRGVETQYF.

In its sample, this clonotype was seen a few times. CDR3 sequence reads: CASRRSTGGATSPLHF. The CDR3 nucleotides read TGCGCCAGCAGACGGTCAACAGGGGGCGCAACATCACCCCTCCACTTT. This sequence joins TRBV4-1 and TRBJ1-6; 9 positions match TRBD1. The CDR3 length is 16 residues. V was pared by 6 bases and J by 10 bases, with 13 bases of the junction left unmatched. Germline CDR1 is MGHRA and CDR2 is YSYEKL.

This clonotype was counted many times. This rearrangement joins TRBV3-1 to TRBJ2-3; the D is unclear. Trimming shortened V by 0 bases and J by 0 bases, and 7 bases separated the two germline ends. The CDR3 totals 15 residues. Germline assignment: CDR1 LGHDT and CDR2 YNNKEL (reference sequence). Here the CDR3 DNA reads TGTGCCAGCAGCCAAGAGTCGGCTAGCACAGATACGCAGTATTTT. It encodes CASSQESASTDTQYF.